The sequence of this TCR beta chain was determined in a study of graft-versus-host responses after intestinal transplantation. Study-wide context: All of the recipients had induction that used anti-thymocyte globulin, then tacrolimus and steroids for two to four years. Findings and caveats of the study: GvH clones turned up in recipient marrow; some had shown up first in ileum or blood.

CDR3 size: 14 residues. Germline values: CDR1 MNHNS, CDR2 SASEGT. Sequencing was performed with immunoSEQ multiplex PCR; in TCRdb, only in-frame clones are kept and a portion is missing. The table records roughly 45,000 clones, approximately 95% of them present only once. About this clone itself: As yet, its antigen is unknown.

Source: PBMCs, taken approximately 360 days after intestinal transplant. The genes are TRBV6-1 and TRBJ2-5, with 8 bases fitting TRBD1. The assigned J gene may be wrong: the sequence end matches TRBJ2-7 better. The sequence was obtained from a human patient who received an intestinal transplant, so some T cells may come from the graft donor. In nucleotides, the CDR3 is TGTGCCAGCAGTGACCAGGGGGCCCGCGACGAGCAGTACTTC. Protein: CASSDQGARDEQYF.